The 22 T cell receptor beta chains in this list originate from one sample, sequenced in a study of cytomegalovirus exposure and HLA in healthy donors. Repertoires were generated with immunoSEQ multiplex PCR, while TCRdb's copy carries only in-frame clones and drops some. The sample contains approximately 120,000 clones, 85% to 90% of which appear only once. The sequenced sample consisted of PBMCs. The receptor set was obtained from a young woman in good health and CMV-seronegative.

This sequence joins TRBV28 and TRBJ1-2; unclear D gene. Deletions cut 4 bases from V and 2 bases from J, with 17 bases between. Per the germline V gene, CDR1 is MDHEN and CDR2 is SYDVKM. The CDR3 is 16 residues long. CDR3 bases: TGTGCCAGCAGTTCCCGCGGGTTGGACGGAAACTATGGCTACACCTTC. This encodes CASSSRGLDGNYGYTF.

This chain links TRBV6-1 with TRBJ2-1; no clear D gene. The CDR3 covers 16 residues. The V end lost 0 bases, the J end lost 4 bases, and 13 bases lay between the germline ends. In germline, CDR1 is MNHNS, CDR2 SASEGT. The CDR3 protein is CASSEASTTSYNEQFF. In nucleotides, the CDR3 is TGTGCCAGCAGTGAAGCGTCTACTACCTCGTACAATGAGCAGTTCTTC.

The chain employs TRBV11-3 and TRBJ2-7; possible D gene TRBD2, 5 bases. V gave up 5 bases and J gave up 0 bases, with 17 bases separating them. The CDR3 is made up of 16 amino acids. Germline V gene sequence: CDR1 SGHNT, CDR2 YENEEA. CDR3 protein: CASSSRGLPSSYEQYF. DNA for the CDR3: TGTGCCAGCAGCAGTAGAGGACTTCCCAGCTCCTACGAGCAGTACTTC.

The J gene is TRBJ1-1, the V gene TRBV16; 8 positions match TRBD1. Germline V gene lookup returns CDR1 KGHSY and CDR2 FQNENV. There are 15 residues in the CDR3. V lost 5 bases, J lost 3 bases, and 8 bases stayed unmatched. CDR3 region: CASSKRGQADTEAFF. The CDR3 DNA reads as TGTGCCAGCAGCAAAAGGGGACAGGCTGACACTGAAGCTTTCTTT.

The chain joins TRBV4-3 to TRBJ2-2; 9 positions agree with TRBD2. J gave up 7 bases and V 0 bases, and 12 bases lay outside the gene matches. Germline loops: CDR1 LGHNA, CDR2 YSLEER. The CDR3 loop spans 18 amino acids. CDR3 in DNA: TGCGCCAGCAGCCAAGAAGCGAGAAGCGGGGGGCATATCGGGGAGCTGTTTTTT. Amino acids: CASSQEARSGGHIGELFF.

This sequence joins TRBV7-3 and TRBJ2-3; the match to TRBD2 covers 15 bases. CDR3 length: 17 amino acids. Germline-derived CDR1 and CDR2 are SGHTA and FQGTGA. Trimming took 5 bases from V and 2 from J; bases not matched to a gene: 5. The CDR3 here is CASSLGTSGGLTDTQYF. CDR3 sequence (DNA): TGTGCCAGCAGCCTAGGGACTAGCGGGGGGCTCACAGATACGCAGTATTTT.

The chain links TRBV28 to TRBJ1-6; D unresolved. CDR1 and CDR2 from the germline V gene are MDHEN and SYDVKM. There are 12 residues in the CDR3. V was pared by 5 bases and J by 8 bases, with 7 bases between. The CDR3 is CASSQSHSPLHF. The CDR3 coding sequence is TGTGCCAGCAGTCAAAGCCATTCACCCCTCCACTTT.

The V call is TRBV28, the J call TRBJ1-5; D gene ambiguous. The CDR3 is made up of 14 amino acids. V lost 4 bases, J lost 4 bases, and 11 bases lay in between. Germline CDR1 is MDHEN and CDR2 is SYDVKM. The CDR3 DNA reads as TGTGCCAGCAGTTACCGGTCGATGAATCAGCCCCAGCATTTT. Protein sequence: CASSYRSMNQPQHF.

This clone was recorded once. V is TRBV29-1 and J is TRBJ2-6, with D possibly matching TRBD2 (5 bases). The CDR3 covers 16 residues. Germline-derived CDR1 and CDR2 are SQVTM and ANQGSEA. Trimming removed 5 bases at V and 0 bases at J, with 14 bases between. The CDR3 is CSVPGFPSSGANVLTF. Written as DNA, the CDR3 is TGCAGCGTTCCGGGATTCCCAAGCTCTGGGGCCAACGTCCTGACTTTC.

For the CDR3, the DNA is TGTGCCAGCAGAGTTGGACAGGGATTTTCCTACGAGCAGTACTTC. Translated: CASRVGQGFSYEQYF. The chain uses TRBV6-5 and TRBJ2-7; 8 nucleotides align to TRBD1. Germline V gives CDR1 MNHEY, CDR2 SVGAGI. The CDR3 is made up of 15 amino acids. The V gene end was trimmed by 6 bases and the J gene end by 1 base; junction bases not matched to a gene: 8.

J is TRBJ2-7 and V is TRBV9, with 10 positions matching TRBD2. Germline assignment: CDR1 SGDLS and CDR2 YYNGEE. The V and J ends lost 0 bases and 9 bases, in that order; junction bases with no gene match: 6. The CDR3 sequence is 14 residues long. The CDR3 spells CASSVEIAGGVQYF. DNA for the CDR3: TGTGCCAGCAGCGTAGAGATAGCGGGGGGCGTGCAGTACTTC.

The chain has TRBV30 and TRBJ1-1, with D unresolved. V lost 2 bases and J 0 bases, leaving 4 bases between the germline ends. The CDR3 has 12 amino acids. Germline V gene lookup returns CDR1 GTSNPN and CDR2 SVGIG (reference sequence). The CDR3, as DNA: TGTGCCTGGAGTAGCATGAACACTGAAGCTTTCTTT. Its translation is CAWSSMNTEAFF.

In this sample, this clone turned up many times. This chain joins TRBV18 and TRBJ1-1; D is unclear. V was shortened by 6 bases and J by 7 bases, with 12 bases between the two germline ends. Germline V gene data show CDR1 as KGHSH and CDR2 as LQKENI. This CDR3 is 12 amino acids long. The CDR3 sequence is CASSNSGVEAFF. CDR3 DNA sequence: TGTGCCAGCTCTAACTCCGGGGTTGAAGCTTTCTTT.

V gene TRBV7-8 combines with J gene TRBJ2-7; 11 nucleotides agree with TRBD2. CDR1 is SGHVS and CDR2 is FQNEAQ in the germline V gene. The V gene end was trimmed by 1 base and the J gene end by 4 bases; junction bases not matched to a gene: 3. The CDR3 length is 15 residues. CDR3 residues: CASSLEASGRYEQYF. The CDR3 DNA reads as TGTGCCAGCAGCTTAGAAGCTAGCGGGAGGTACGAGCAGTACTTC.

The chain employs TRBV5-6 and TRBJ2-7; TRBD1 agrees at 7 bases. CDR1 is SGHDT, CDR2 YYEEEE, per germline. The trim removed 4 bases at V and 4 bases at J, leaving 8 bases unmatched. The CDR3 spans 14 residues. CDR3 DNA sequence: TGTGCCAGCAGCCAATACGGGACAGAGTACGAGCAGTACTTC. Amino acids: CASSQYGTEYEQYF.

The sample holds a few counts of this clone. CDR3 protein: CASATSGSNEQFF. In DNA, the CDR3 is TGTGCTAGCGCGACCTCAGGTAGTAATGAGCAGTTCTTC. V gene TRBV12-5 combines with J gene TRBJ2-1; no reliable D call. Germline V gene data show CDR1 as LGHNT and CDR2 as FRNRAP. V was shortened by 9 bases and J by 7 bases, with 16 bases between the two germline ends. This CDR3 is built from 13 residues.

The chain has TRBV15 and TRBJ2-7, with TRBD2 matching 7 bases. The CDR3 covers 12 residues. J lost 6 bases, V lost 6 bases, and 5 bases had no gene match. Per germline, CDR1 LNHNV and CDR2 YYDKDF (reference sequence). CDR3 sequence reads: CATRGRGSEQYF. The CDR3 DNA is TGTGCCACCAGGGGGAGGGGTTCCGAGCAGTACTTC.

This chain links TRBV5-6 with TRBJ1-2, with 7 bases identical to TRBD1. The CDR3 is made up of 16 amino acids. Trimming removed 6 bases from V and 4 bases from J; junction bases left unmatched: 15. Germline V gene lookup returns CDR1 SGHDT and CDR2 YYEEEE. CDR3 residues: CASNSGTERALYGYTF. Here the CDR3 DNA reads TGTGCCAGCAACTCCGGGACAGAAAGGGCCCTCTATGGCTACACCTTC.

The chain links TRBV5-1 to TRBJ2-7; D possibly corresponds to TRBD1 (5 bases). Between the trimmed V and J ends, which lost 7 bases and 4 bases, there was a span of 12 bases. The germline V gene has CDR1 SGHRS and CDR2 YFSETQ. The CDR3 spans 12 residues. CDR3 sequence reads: CASRAGSYEQYF. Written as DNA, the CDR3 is TGCGCCAGCCGGGCAGGGTCATACGAGCAGTACTTC.

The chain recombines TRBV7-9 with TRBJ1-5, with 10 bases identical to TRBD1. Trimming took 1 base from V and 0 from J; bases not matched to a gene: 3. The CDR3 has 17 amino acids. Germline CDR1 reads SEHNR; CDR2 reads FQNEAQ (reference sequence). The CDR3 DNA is TGTGCCAGCAGCTTAGGGGACAGGGGATATAGCAATCAGCCCCAGCATTTT. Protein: CASSLGDRGYSNQPQHF.

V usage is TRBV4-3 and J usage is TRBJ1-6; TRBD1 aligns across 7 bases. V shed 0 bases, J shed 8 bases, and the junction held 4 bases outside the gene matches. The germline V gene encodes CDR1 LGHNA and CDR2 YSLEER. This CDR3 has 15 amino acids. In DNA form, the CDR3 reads TGCGCCAGCAGCCAAGATAGGCAGGGGGATTCACCCCTCCACTTT. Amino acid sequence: CASSQDRQGDSPLHF.

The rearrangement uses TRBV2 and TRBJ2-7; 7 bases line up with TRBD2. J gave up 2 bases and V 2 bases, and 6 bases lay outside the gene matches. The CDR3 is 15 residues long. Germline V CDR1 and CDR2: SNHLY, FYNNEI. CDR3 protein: CASSELKGLTYEQYF. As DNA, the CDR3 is TGTGCCAGCAGTGAATTGAAGGGACTAACCTACGAGCAGTACTTC.